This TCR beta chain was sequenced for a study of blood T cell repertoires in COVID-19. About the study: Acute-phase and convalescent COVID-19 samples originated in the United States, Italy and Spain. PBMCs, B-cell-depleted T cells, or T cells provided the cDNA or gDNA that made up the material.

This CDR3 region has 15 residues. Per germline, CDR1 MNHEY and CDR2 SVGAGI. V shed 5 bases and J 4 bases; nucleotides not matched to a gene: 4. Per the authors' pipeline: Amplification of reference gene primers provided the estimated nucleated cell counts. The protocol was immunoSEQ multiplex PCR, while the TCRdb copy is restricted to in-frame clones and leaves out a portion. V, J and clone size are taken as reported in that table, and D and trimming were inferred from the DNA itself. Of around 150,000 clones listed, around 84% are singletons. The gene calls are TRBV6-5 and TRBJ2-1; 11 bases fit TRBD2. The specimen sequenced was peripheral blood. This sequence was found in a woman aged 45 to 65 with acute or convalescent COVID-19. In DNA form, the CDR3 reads TGTGCCAGCAGTAACACTAGCGGGGGTTACAATGAGCAGTTCTTC. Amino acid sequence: CASSNTSGGYNEQFF.